This T cell receptor (beta chain) emerged from a study of human T cells and chemical hapten exposure. Study background: Throughout a study of around six months, patients underwent weekly scalp administration of diphenylcyclopropenone doses.

Time point reported: patch test 2, 6 weeks after DPC sensitization. As to treatment: therapeutic diphenylcyclopropenone sensitization with weekly scalp DPC. Unfractionated whole blood served as the source for total RNA extraction. Notes on the study in general: In the PT1 data, expanded TCR counts showed a positive correlation with patch test score.

This clonotype showed up many times. Its specificity is unknown. From germline, CDR1 is SQVTM and CDR2 ANQGSEA. Trimming cost V 8 bases and J 5 bases; bases outside gene matches: 13. This CDR3 is 15 amino acids long. The library tagged individual cDNA molecules with unique molecular identifiers. TCRdb re-called the RACE reads through MiXCR, storing one row per CDR3 protein. The table lists around 360,000 distinct CDR3 sequences, roughly 6.3% of them singletons, with about 5.6% in the top ten. The clonotype was recovered from a woman younger than 30 with alopecia areata. Some clones in this sample may be carry-over from other donors' samples. Sequenced material: whole blood, taken in connection with sensitization to the hapten diphenylcyclopropenone (DPC). The rearrangement links TRBV29-1 to TRBJ2-1, with 9 bases aligning to TRBD2. The chain's CDR3 is CSSPRASGANNEQFF. DNA for the CDR3: TGCAGCTCCCCCAGGGCTAGCGGGGCTAACAATGAGCAGTTCTTC.